This is a list of T cell receptor beta chains from one sample in a study of post-analysis software for immune sequencing data. TCRdb reanalysed the PCR reads using MiXCR and keeps one entry per CDR3 protein. The sample lists about 460,000 distinct CDR3 sequences; under 55% were seen once. Sequenced material: blood. These receptors all stem from a girl between 10 and 17 years old with multiple sclerosis. Both conserved end residues are part of each CDR3. Each record gives: J gene, clone size, V gene, D gene, CDR3 DNA, CDR3 protein. D genes are given only for firm matches. Part of the rows lack a size; the others show once, few, many or a class for expanded clones.

TRBJ1-5 | . | TRBV7-2 | TRBD1 | TGTGCCAGCAGCTTAGCGATCGGGACAGATAGCAATCAGCCCCAGCATTTT | CASSLAIGTDSNQPQHF
TRBJ2-7 | . | TRBV29-1 | . | TGCAGCGTTGGGGGACTGCCCGAGCAGTACTTC | CSVGGLPEQYF
TRBJ2-5 | . | TRBV6-5 | . | TGTGCCAGCAGTATGACACTCCGAAGAGAGACCCAGTACTTC | CASSMTLRRETQYF
TRBJ2-1 | . | TRBV5-1 | TRBD2 | TGCGCCGGCAGCTGGTATCTAGCGGGGGGTTACAATGAGCAGTTCTTC | CAGSWYLAGGYNEQFF
TRBJ2-1 | . | TRBV7-2 | TRBD2 | TGTGCCAGCAGCTTGCGATGGGGGACTAGCGGGAGAGGTGAGCAGTTCTTC | CASSLRWGTSGRGEQFF
TRBJ1-4 | . | TRBV7-8 | TRBD1 | TGTGCCAGCAGCTTAGAGGACAGGGCTGGAGAAAAACTGTTTTTT | CASSLEDRAGEKLFF
TRBJ1-2 | . | TRBV7-3 | . | TGTGCCAGCAGCTTAAATCCCAGAGGCCAAGGGGGCTACACCTTC | CASSLNPRGQGGYTF
TRBJ2-1 | . | TRBV6-1 | . | TGTGCCAGCAGGAGCCGGGAGCTCCCCTACAATGAGCAGTTCTTC | CASRSRELPYNEQFF
TRBJ1-1 | few | TRBV20-1 | . | TGCAGTGCTAGAAGAGGCGACAGGGAAGCTTTCTTT | CSARRGDREAFF
TRBJ2-1 | few | TRBV10-3 | TRBD1 | TGTGCCATCAGTGAGTCCACAGGGGCGACCTACAATGAGCAGTTCTTC | CAISESTGATYNEQFF
TRBJ2-3 | few | TRBV9 | . | TGTGCCAGCAGCGTGGGTCCAGCTAGCACAGATACGCAGTATTTT | CASSVGPASTDTQYF
TRBJ2-5 | once | TRBV12-3/TRBV12-4 | . | TGTGCCAGCAGTTTAAAAGAAGAGACCCAGTACTTC | CASSLKEETQYF
TRBJ2-3 | few | TRBV27 | . | TGTGCCAGCAGTTTATCGGTTTCGGGCGGAGCAGATACGCAGTATTTT | CASSLSVSGGADTQYF
TRBJ2-1 | few | TRBV7-3 | TRBD2 | TGTGCCAGCAGCTTAGGGCTAGCGGGAACCGATGAGCAGTTCTTC | CASSLGLAGTDEQFF
TRBJ2-1 | few | TRBV20-1 | TRBD2 | TGCAGTGCGACGGGACTAGCGGGAGGCCTCGGGGATGAGCAGTTCTTC | CSATGLAGGLGDEQFF
TRBJ1-4 | . | TRBV7-9 | TRBD1 | TGTGCCAGCAGCCTAGACAGGGCTTATGAAAAACTGTTTTTT | CASSLDRAYEKLFF
TRBJ1-4 | few | TRBV5-1 | . | TGCGCCAGCAGCTGGAACCCAGGGGATGTGGGTGAAAAACTGTTTTTT | CASSWNPGDVGEKLFF